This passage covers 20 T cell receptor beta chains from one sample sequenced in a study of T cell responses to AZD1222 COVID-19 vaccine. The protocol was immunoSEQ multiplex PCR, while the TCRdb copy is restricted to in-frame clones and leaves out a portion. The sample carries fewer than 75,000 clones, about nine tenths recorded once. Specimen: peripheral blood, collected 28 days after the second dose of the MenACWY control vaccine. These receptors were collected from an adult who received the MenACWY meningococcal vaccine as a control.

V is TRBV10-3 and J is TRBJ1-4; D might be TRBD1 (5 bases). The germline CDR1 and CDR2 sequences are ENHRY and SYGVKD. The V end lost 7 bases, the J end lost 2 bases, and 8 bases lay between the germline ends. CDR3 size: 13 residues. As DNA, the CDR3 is TGTGCCATCAAGTCAGGGACTAATGAAAAACTGTTTTTT. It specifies CAIKSGTNEKLFF.

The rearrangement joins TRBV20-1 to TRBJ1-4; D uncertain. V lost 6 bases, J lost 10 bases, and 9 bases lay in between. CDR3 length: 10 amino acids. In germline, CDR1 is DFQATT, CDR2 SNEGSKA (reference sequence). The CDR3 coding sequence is TGCAGTGCCCCGCAAGGAAAACTGTTTTTT. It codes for CSAPQGKLFF.

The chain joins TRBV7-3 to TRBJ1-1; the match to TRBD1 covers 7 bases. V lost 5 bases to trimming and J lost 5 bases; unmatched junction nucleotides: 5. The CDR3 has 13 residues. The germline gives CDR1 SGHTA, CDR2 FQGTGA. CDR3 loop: CASSEGAGTEAFF. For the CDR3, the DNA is TGTGCCAGCAGCGAGGGGGCCGGGACTGAAGCTTTCTTT.

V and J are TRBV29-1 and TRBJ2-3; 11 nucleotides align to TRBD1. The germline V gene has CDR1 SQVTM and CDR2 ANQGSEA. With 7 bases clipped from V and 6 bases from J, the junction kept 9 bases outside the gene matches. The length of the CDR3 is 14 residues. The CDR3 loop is CSAQSGQGADTQYF. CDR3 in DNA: TGCAGCGCGCAATCAGGACAGGGGGCGGATACGCAGTATTTT.

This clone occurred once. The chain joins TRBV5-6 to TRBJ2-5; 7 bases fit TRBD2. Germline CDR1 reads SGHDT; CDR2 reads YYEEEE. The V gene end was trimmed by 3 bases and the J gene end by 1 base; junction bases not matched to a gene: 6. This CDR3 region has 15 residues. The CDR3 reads CASSSPSGGQETQYF. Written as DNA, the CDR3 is TGTGCCAGCAGCTCCCCTAGCGGAGGCCAAGAGACCCAGTACTTC.

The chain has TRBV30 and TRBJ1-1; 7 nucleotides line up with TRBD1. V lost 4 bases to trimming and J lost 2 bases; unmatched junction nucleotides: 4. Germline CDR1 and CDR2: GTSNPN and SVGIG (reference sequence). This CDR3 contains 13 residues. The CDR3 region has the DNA TGTGCCTGGAAGGACAGGCTTAACACTGAAGCTTTCTTT. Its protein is CAWKDRLNTEAFF. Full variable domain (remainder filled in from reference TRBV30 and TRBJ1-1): SQTIHQWPATLVQPVGSPLSLECTVEGTSNPNLYWYRQAAGRGLQLLFYSVGIGQISSEVPQNLSASRPQDRQFILSSKKLLLSDSGFYLCAWKDRLNTEAFFGQGTRLTVV.

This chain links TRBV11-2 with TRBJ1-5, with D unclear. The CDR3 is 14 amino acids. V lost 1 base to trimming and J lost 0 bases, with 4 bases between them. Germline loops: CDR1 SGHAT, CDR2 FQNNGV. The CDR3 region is CASSLAGSNQPQHF. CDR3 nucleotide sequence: TGTGCCAGCAGCTTAGCCGGTAGCAATCAGCCCCAGCATTTT.

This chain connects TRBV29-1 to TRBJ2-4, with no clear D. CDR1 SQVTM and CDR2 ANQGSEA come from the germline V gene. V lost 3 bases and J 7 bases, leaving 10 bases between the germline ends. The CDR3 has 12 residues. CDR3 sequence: CSVEMAGNIQYF. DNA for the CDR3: TGCAGCGTTGAGATGGCTGGTAACATTCAGTACTTC.

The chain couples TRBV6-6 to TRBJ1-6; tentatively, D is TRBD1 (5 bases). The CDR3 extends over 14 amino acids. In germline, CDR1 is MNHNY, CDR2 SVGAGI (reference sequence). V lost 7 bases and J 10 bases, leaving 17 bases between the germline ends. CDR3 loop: CASINGGAESPLHF. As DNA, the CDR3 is TGTGCCAGCATCAACGGGGGAGCGGAGTCACCCCTCCACTTT.

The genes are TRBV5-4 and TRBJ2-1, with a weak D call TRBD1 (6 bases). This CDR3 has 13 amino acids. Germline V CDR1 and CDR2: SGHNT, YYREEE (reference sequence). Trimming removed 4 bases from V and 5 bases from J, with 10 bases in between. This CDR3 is CASSPRGDNEQFF. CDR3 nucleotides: TGTGCCAGCAGCCCCAGGGGTGACAATGAGCAGTTCTTC.

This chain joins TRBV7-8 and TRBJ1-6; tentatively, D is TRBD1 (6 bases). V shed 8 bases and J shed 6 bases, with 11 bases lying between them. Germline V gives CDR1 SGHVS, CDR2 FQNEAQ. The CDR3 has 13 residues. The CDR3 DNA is TGTGCCAGCCTGGGGGGCGGTAATTCACCCCTCCACTTT. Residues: CASLGGGNSPLHF. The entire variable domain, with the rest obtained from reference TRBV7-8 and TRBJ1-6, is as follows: GAGVSQSPRYKVAKRGQDVALRCDPISGHVSLFWYQQALGQGPEFLTYFQNEAQLDKSGLPSDRFFAERPEGSVSTLKIQRTQQEDSAVYLCASLGGGNSPLHFGNGTRLTVT.

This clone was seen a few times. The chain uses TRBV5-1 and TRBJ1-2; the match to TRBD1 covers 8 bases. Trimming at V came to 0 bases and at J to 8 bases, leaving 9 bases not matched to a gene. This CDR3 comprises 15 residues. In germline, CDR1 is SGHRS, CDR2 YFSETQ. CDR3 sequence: CASSLAPGQGGGYTF. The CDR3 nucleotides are TGCGCCAGCAGCTTGGCCCCCGGACAGGGTGGCGGCTACACCTTC.

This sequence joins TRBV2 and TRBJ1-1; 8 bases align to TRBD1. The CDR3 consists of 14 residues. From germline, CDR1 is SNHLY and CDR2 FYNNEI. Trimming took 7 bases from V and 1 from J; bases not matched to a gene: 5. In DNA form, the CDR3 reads TGTGCCAGCACCCCGGGACAGGCGAACACTGAAGCTTTCTTT. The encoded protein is CASTPGQANTEAFF.

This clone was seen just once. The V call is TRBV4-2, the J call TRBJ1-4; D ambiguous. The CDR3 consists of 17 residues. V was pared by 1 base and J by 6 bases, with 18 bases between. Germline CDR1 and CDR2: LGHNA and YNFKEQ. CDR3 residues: CASSQGIPGVFYEKLFF. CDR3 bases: TGTGCCAGCAGCCAAGGGATTCCCGGGGTTTTTTATGAAAAACTGTTTTTT.

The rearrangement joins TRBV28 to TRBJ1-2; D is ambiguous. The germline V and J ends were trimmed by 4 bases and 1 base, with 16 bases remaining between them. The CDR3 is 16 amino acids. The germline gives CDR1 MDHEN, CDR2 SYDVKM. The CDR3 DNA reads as TGTGCCAGCAGTTCTTGGGCGGTGGGGTTTAACTATGGCTACACCTTC. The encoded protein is CASSSWAVGFNYGYTF.

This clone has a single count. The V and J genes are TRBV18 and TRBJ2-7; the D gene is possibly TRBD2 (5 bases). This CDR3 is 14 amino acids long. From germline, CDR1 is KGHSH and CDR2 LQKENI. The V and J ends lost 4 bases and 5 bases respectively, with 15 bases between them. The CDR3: CASSLAGQADEQYF. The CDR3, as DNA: TGTGCCAGCTCACTCGCGGGTCAAGCGGACGAGCAGTACTTC.

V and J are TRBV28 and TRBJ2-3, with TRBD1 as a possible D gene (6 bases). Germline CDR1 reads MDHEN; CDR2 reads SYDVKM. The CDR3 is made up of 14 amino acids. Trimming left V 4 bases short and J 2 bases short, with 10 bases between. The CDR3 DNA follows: TGTGCCAGCAGTTCAGGACAGATCACAGATACGCAGTATTTT. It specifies CASSSGQITDTQYF.

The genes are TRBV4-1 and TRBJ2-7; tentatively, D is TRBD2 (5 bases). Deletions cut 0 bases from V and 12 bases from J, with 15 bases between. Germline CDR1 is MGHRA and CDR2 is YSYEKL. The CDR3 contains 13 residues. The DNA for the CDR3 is TGCGCCAGCAGCCAAGATCTGAGGGCCAGGCCGTACTTC. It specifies CASSQDLRARPYF.

DNA of the CDR3: TGTGCCAGCAGCCTGGACCATTATGCTTTCTTT. The encoded protein is CASSLDHYAFF. This sequence joins TRBV28 and TRBJ1-1; D is unresolved. The CDR3 sequence is 11 residues long. V lost 6 bases, J lost 11 bases, and 13 bases lay in between. Per germline, CDR1 MDHEN and CDR2 SYDVKM.

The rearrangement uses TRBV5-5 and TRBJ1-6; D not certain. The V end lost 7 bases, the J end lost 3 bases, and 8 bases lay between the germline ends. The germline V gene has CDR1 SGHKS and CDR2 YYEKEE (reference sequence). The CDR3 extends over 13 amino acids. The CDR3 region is CASYLGYNSPLHF. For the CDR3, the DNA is TGTGCCAGCTATCTAGGCTATAATTCACCCCTCCACTTT.